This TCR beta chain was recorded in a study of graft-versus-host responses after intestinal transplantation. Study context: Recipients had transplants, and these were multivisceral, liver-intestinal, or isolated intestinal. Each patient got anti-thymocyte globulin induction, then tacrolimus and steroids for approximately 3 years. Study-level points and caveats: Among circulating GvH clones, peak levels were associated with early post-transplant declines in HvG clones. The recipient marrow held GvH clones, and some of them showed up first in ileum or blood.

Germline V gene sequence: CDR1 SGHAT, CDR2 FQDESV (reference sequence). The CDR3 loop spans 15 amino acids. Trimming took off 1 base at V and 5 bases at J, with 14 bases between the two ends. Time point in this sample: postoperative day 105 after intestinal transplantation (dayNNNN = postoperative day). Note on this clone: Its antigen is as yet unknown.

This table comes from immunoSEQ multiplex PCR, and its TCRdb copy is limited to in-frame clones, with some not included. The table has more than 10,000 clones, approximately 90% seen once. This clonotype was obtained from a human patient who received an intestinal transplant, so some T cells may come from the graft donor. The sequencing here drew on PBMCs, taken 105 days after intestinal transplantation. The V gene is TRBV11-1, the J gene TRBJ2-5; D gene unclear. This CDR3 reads CASSLESEASETQYF. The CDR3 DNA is TGTGCCAGCAGCTTAGAGTCAGAGGCGTCGGAGACCCAGTACTTC.